The clone carrying this T cell receptor beta chain was counted a few times. This sample was taken from a study of blood T cell repertoires in COVID-19. The overall study: The analysed material was cDNA or gDNA that came from T cells, B-cell-depleted T cells, or PBMCs.

Deletions cut 0 bases from V and 6 bases from J, with 3 bases between. The CDR3 runs to 12 residues. Germline V CDR1 and CDR2: GTSNPN, SVGIG (reference sequence). In the authors' methods: Quantification of nucleated cells was approximated via reference gene primer amplification. Assay: immunoSEQ multiplex PCR; the TCRdb copy retains only in-frame clones and omits some. V and J calls and clone size come straight from that table; D and trimming were deduced from the DNA. In the table there are 150,000 or so clones, almost 85% of which are singletons. This TCR derives from a man aged 45-65 years who had recovered from COVID-19. The sample consisted of PBMCs or T cells enriched from blood (not recorded which). The V and J genes are TRBV30 and TRBJ1-6; D is ambiguous. The CDR3 here is CAWSVSNSPLHF. The CDR3 DNA follows: TGTGCCTGGAGTGTCTCTAATTCACCCCTCCACTTT.